This TCR beta chain came from a study of beta chain features in type 1 diabetes. The V end lost 6 bases, the J end lost 1 base, and 11 bases lay between the germline ends. There are 14 residues in the CDR3. The V gene's germline CDR1 is KGHSH and CDR2 LQKENI. The isolated RNA, all of it, was reverse transcribed, so expressed TCRB transcripts were what got sequenced. Data came from immunoSEQ multiplex PCR; TCRdb stores just in-frame clones and leaves some out. The data contain 300,000 to 400,000 clones, approximately 10% of them singletons. Sequenced material: naive CD4+ T cells from blood. The chain links TRBV18 to TRBJ2-3, with D perhaps TRBD2 (5 bases). The receptor was derived from a woman aged 25 to 39 in good health. The CDR3 here is CASSPDGGTDTQYF. The DNA for the CDR3 is TGTGCCAGCTCTCCCGACGGGGGCACAGATACGCAGTATTTT.